Shown below are 23 T cell receptor beta chains from a single sample sequenced in a study of blood T cell repertoires in COVID-19. Only in-frame clones appear in the TCRdb table, and some are missing; sequencing was by immunoSEQ multiplex PCR. The table lists over 200,000 clones, approximately 83% of them singletons. The sequenced material came from peripheral blood. These receptors all come from a man aged 45-65 years with active or convalescent COVID-19.

CDR3 coding DNA: TGTGCCAGCAGCATCCGACAGGGTGGTGAAGCTTTCTTT. Its protein product is CASSIRQGGEAFF. The chain has TRBV9 and TRBJ1-1, with 7 bases matching TRBD1. The CDR3 runs to 13 residues. V shed 4 bases, J shed 7 bases, and the junction held 7 bases outside the gene matches. Germline V lookup: CDR1 SGDLS, CDR2 YYNGEE.

The V and J genes are TRBV6-5 and TRBJ2-7; D possibly corresponds to TRBD2 (5 bases). The germline V gene has CDR1 MNHEY and CDR2 SVGAGI. V gave up 6 bases and J gave up 3 bases, with 9 bases separating them. This CDR3 spans 12 amino acids. The DNA of the CDR3 is TGTGCCAGCAGCCCACTAGACTACGAGCAGTACTTC. This translates into CASSPLDYEQYF.

The CDR3 coding sequence is TGTGCCAGCAGCCCTCCGACAGGGACCTACTACGAGCAGTACTTC. It encodes CASSPPTGTYYEQYF. The chain has TRBV5-6 and TRBJ2-7; 7 bases line up with TRBD1. The CDR3 runs to 15 residues. The germline CDR1 and CDR2 sequences are SGHDT and YYEEEE. The trim removed 4 bases at V and 3 bases at J, leaving 10 bases unmatched.

The chain employs TRBV7-2 and TRBJ2-7, with TRBD2 matching 9 bases. The CDR3 is 15 residues long. The germline gives CDR1 SGHTA, CDR2 FQGNSA. The V and J ends lost 5 bases and 6 bases, in that order; junction bases with no gene match: 11. The CDR3 loop reads CASSAGSGGLSEQYF. The DNA of the CDR3 is TGTGCCAGCAGCGCCGGCAGCGGGGGGTTAAGCGAGCAGTACTTC.

The chain has TRBV28 and TRBJ2-7; D possibly corresponds to TRBD2 (6 bases). Germline CDR1 reads MDHEN; CDR2 reads SYDVKM. Trimming pared 6 bases from V and 7 bases from J, leaving 25 bases between. The CDR3 is made up of 16 amino acids. The CDR3 protein is CASSRLTGGIPKEQYF. The CDR3 DNA reads TGTGCCAGCAGCAGACTCACCGGGGGTATACCCAAGGAGCAGTACTTC.

The chain uses TRBV5-6 and TRBJ2-7; D call uncertain. V lost 4 bases and J lost 6, with 11 bases in between. Germline CDR1 SGHDT, CDR2 YYEEEE. The length of the CDR3 is 12 residues. The CDR3: CASSLNGGEQYF. The CDR3 coding sequence is TGTGCCAGCAGCCTCAATGGCGGCGAGCAGTACTTC.

This chain uses TRBV5-4 with TRBJ1-1; 8 bases are shared with TRBD1. Germline V gene data show CDR1 as SGHNT and CDR2 as YYREEE (reference sequence). Unmatched junction bases numbered 8, after V lost 3 bases and J lost 7 bases. This CDR3 region has 14 residues. The CDR3, as DNA: TGTGCCAGCAGCTCAGACAGGGGAGAGATTGAAGCTTTCTTT. Translated, it gives CASSSDRGEIEAFF.

The V and J genes are TRBV7-9 and TRBJ1-5, with D perhaps TRBD1 (5 bases). Germline loops: CDR1 SEHNR, CDR2 FQNEAQ (reference sequence). Trimming stripped 5 bases from V and 5 bases from J, with 19 bases between. CDR3 length equals 16 residues. The CDR3 reads CASSPNWGGMDQPQHF. DNA for the CDR3: TGTGCCAGCAGCCCAAACTGGGGCGGTATGGATCAGCCCCAGCATTTT. The whole variable domain, filled in from reference TRBV7-9 and TRBJ1-5, reads DTGVSQNPRHKITKRGQNVTFRCDPISEHNRLYWYRQTLGQGPEFLTYFQNEAQLEKSRLLSDRFSAERPKGSFSTLEIQRTEQGDSAMYLCASSPNWGGMDQPQHFGDGTRLSIL.

The chain combines TRBV6-5 with TRBJ2-3, with D tentatively TRBD1 (5 bases). This CDR3 contains 14 residues. Between the trimmed V and J ends, which lost 6 bases and 0 bases, there was a span of 10 bases. The V gene's germline CDR1 is MNHEY and CDR2 SVGAGI. The CDR3 sequence is CASRRTLSTDTQYF. The CDR3 DNA follows: TGTGCCAGCAGAAGGACACTAAGCACAGATACGCAGTATTTT.

A note on this clone: This same CDR3 is encoded by further DNA sequences in the sample. The chain combines TRBV5-1 with TRBJ1-1; D gene unclear. Looked up from germline, CDR1 is SGHRS and CDR2 is YFSETQ. V was pared by 0 bases and J by 1 base, with 7 bases between. The CDR3 covers 14 residues. CDR3 coding DNA: TGCGCCAGCAGCTTGGCCGGCGGGAACACTGAAGCTTTCTTT. Protein sequence: CASSLAGGNTEAFF.

This chain links TRBV21-1 with TRBJ1-5. TRBV21-1 is a pseudogene segment. The CDR3 spans 14 residues. This CDR3 reads CASSPRLRGQPQHF. The CDR3 DNA is TGTGCCAGCAGCCCCCGACTAAGAGGTCAGCCCCAGCATTTT.

This rearrangement joins TRBV3-1 (or the pseudogene TRBV3-2) to TRBJ2-7, with 11 bases identical to TRBD1. This CDR3 is built from 15 residues. CDR1 and CDR2 (germline): LGHDT, YNNKEL (reference sequence). Trimming took 5 bases from V and 6 from J; bases not matched to a gene: 9. CDR3 residues: CASSGQGAIYREQYF. DNA for the CDR3: TGTGCCAGCAGCGGACAGGGGGCTATCTATCGCGAGCAGTACTTC.

This clone has just one count. The chain couples TRBV7-2 to TRBJ1-1, with D possibly matching TRBD1 (5 bases). With 1 base removed from V and 0 bases from J, the gap between germline ends came to 9 bases. Germline V gene lookup returns CDR1 SGHTA and CDR2 FQGNSA. The CDR3 is 15 amino acids. The CDR3 sequence: CASSLGAQVNTEAFF. CDR3 nucleotides: TGTGCCAGCAGCTTAGGGGCACAGGTGAACACTGAAGCTTTCTTT. The full variable domain, completed using reference TRBV7-2 and TRBJ1-1, is GAGVSQSPSNKVTEKGKDVELRCDPISGHTALYWYRQSLGQGLEFLIYFQGNSAPDKSGLPSDRFSAERTGGSVSTLTIQRTQQEDSAVYLCASSLGAQVNTEAFFGQGTRLTVV.

The genes are TRBV6-6 and TRBJ2-1, with 12 bases that match TRBD2. J lost 9 bases, V lost 5 bases, and 14 bases had no gene match. Germline V gives CDR1 MNHNY, CDR2 SVGAGI (reference sequence). The CDR3 runs to 17 residues. For the CDR3, the DNA is TGTGCCAGCAGTCGACACTCTCTAGCGGGGGGGCCGGGTGAGCAGTTCTTC. It is translated as CASSRHSLAGGPGEQFF.

This CDR3 reads CASSLGLASTDTQYF. Here the CDR3 DNA reads TGCGCCAGCAGCTTGGGTCTAGCGAGCACAGATACGCAGTATTTT. The chain has TRBV5-1 and TRBJ2-3, with a possible D match to TRBD2 (6 bases). This CDR3 comprises 15 residues. The germline V gene has CDR1 SGHRS and CDR2 YFSETQ. Trimming stripped 0 bases from V and 0 bases from J, with 8 bases between.

The chain is built from TRBV7-2 and TRBJ2-1, with 15 nucleotides matching TRBD2. This CDR3 comprises 17 residues. V shed 5 bases and J 7 bases; nucleotides not matched to a gene: 9. Germline CDR1 reads SGHTA; CDR2 reads FQGNSA. Here the CDR3 DNA reads TGTGCCAGCAGCACGGGACTAGCGGGGGGCAAACCTAATGAGCAGTTCTTC. The encoded protein is CASSTGLAGGKPNEQFF.

The genes are TRBV9 and TRBJ1-1; possibly TRBD1 for D (6 bases). CDR1 and CDR2 (germline): SGDLS, YYNGEE. The CDR3 covers 12 residues. Trimming cost V 4 bases and J 11 bases, with 15 bases left between them. CDR3 coding DNA: TGTGCCAGCAGCCCCCAAGGGGGTGCGGCTTTCTTT. Translating it yields CASSPQGGAAFF. Full variable domain (remainder filled in from reference TRBV9 and TRBJ1-1): DSGVTQTPKHLITATGQRVTLRCSPRSGDLSVYWYQQSLDQGLQFLIQYYNGEERAKGNILERFSAQQFPDLHSELNLSSLELGDSALYFCASSPQGGAAFFGQGTRLTVV.

This chain uses TRBV13 with TRBJ2-3; TRBD2 matches 14 bases. The CDR3 is made up of 18 amino acids. Per the germline V gene, CDR1 is PRHDT and CDR2 is FYEKMQ (reference sequence). V lost 5 bases and J lost 1; bases outside the gene matches: 8. CDR3 loop: CASSMTSGGAVGTDTQYF. The CDR3, as DNA: TGTGCCAGCAGCATGACTAGCGGGGGGGCGGTCGGCACAGATACGCAGTATTTT.

As for this clone: Other DNA sequences in the same sample also yield this CDR3. The gene calls are TRBV29-1 and TRBJ2-6, with a possible D match to TRBD2 (6 bases). Germline V gives CDR1 SQVTM, CDR2 ANQGSEA. The CDR3 sequence is 14 residues long. The V gene lost 4 bases and the J gene lost 0 bases, with 7 bases spanning the gap. CDR3 in amino acids: CSVGGDSGANVLTF. The CDR3 DNA is TGCAGCGTTGGGGGGGACTCTGGGGCCAACGTCCTGACTTTC.

This chain uses TRBV30 with TRBJ1-2; D gene unclear. CDR3 length: 14 residues. CDR1 is GTSNPN, CDR2 SVGIG, per germline (reference sequence). V was cut by 2 bases and J by 10 bases, with 20 bases left in between. The CDR3 loop reads CAWSTSHNEGTYTF. The CDR3 DNA follows: TGTGCCTGGAGTACCTCTCACAACGAGGGAACCTACACCTTC.

The chain carries TRBV11-2 and TRBJ1-2; 9 positions agree with TRBD1. CDR1 and CDR2 (germline): SGHAT, FQNNGV. V shed 5 bases and J 4 bases; nucleotides not matched to a gene: 5. The CDR3 has 14 residues. CDR3 loop: CASSADRGGYGYTF. The CDR3, as DNA: TGTGCCAGCAGCGCGGACAGGGGCGGCTATGGCTACACCTTC. The whole variable domain, filled in from reference TRBV11-2 and TRBJ1-2, reads EAGVAQSPRYKIIEKRQSVAFWCNPISGHATLYWYQQILGQGPKLLIQFQNNGVVDDSQLPKDRFSAERLKGVDSTLKIQPAKLEDSAVYLCASSADRGGYGYTFGSGTRLTVV.

The V call is TRBV18, the J call TRBJ1-1, with 7 bases matching TRBD1. The V and J ends lost 7 bases and 1 base, in that order; junction bases with no gene match: 3. Germline CDR1 KGHSH, CDR2 LQKENI. This CDR3 is 13 amino acids long. CDR3 DNA: TGTGCCAGCTACGGACAGGAGAACACTGAAGCTTTCTTT. This encodes CASYGQENTEAFF.

The gene calls are TRBV5-6 and TRBJ2-5; TRBD2 agrees at 8 bases. CDR1 SGHDT and CDR2 YYEEEE come from the germline V gene. CDR3 length: 15 residues. J lost 2 bases, V lost 0 bases, and 3 bases had no gene match. CDR3 nucleotides: TGTGCCAGCAGCTTGGGACTAGCGCCTCAAGAGACCCAGTACTTC. It codes for CASSLGLAPQETQYF.